Following are 8 T cell receptor beta chains from one sample sequenced in a study of monozygotic twins with inflammatory bowel disease. TCRdb reworked the 5' RACE reads into one entry per CDR3 protein, no DNA. With some 450,000 distinct CDR3 sequences in the sample, the ten largest clones hold 2.4%. Input material: blood. Every receptor here comes from a human donor with ulcerative colitis or Crohn's disease, or a healthy co-twin of an affected twin (not recorded which).

The CDR3 region is CASSFPRVDTQYF. The V call is TRBV7-9, the J call TRBJ2-3; the TCRdb D gene call, TRBD1, has no DNA to confirm it. The CDR3 contains 13 residues. CDR1 is SEHNR, CDR2 FQNEAQ, per germline (reference sequence).

This sequence joins TRBV19 and TRBJ2-5; TCRdb names TRBD1, which stays unverified in the absence of DNA. The V gene's germline CDR1 is LNHDA and CDR2 SQIVND (reference sequence). This CDR3 is built from 12 residues. The CDR3 is CASGHLGETQYF.

This sequence joins TRBV5-6 and TRBJ1-5; TCRdb reports TRBD1, a call that lacks DNA to check it against. CDR3 length: 14 residues. Germline V lookup: CDR1 SGHDT, CDR2 YYEEEE. CDR3 in amino acids: CASSPGPSNQPQHF.

The chain combines TRBV7-3 with TRBJ2-1. This CDR3 is 13 amino acids long. The V gene's germline CDR1 is SGHTA and CDR2 FQGTGA. This chain's CDR3 is CASSLTRRNEQFF.

J is TRBJ1-2 and V is TRBV7-2; checking the TCRdb D call of TRBD1 is not possible without DNA. Germline V lookup: CDR1 SGHTA, CDR2 FQGNSA. This CDR3 has 14 amino acids. The CDR3 sequence is CASSLNRGPYGYTF.

This sequence joins TRBV6-1 and TRBJ2-4; as DNA is missing, the TRBD1 call by TCRdb cannot be tested. Germline V gene sequence: CDR1 MNHNS, CDR2 SASEGT. CDR3 length: 16 residues. CDR3 sequence reads: CASSEGTTLAKNIQYF.

This chain uses TRBV12-3 or TRBV12-4 with TRBJ2-7; TCRdb outputs TRBD1, but without DNA this stays unchecked. The length of the CDR3 is 17 residues. The CDR3 sequence: CASSPSSPTGGRYEQYF.

This chain's CDR3 is CASSLFGFPDLDTQYF. V is TRBV7-9 and J is TRBJ2-3. Germline CDR1 and CDR2: SEHNR and FQNEAQ (reference sequence). The CDR3 loop spans 16 amino acids.